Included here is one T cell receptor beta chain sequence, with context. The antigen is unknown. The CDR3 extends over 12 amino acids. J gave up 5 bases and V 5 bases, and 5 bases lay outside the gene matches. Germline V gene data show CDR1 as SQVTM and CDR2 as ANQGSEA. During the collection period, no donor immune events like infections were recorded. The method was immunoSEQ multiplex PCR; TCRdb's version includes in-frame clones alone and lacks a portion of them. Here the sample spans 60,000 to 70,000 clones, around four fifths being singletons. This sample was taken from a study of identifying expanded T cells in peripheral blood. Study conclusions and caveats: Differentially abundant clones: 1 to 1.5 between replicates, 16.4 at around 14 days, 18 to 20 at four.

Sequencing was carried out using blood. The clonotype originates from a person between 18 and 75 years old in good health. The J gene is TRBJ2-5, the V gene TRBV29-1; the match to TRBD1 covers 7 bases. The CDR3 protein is CSVTTGTETQYF. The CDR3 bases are TGCAGCGTTACGACAGGGACGGAGACCCAGTACTTC.